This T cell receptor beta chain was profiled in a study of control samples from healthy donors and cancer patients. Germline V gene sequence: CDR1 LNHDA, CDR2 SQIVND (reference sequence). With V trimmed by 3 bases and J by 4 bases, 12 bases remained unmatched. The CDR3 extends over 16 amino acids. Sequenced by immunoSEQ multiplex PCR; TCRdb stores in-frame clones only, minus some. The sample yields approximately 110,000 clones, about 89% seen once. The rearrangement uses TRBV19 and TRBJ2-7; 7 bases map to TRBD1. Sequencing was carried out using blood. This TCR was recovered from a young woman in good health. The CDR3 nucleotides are TGTGCCAGTAGTATGACCCGGACAGGCGAAAATTACGAGCAGTACTTC. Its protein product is CASSMTRTGENYEQYF.